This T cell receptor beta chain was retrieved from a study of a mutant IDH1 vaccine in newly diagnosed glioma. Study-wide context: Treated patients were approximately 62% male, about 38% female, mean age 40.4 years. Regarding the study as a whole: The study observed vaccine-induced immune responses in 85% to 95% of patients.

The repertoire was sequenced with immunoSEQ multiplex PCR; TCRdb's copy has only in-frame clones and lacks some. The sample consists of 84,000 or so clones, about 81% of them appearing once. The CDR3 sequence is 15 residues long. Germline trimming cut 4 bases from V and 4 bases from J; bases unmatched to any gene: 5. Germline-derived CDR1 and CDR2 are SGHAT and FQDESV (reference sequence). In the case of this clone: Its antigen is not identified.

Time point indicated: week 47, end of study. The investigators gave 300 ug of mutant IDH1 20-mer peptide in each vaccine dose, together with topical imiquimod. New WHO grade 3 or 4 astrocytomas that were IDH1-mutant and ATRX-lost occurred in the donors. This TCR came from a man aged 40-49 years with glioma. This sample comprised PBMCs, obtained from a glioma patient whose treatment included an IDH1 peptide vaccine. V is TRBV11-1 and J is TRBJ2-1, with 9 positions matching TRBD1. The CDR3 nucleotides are TGTGCCAGCAGCTCAGGACAGGGGTATTACAATGAGCAGTTCTTC. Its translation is CASSSGQGYYNEQFF.